These T cell receptor beta chains were read from a single sample in a study of blood T cell repertoires in COVID-19. Data came from immunoSEQ multiplex PCR; TCRdb stores just in-frame clones and leaves some out. The repertoire has some 78,000 clones, roughly 90% of them found once; the top ten carry roughly 4.5%. The sample comprised peripheral blood. Receptors were obtained from an elderly woman with active or convalescent COVID-19. Both conserved end residues are part of each CDR3. A D gene is named only where the DNA matches it firmly. Some rows mark clone size as missing; the rest say once, few, many or name a class of expanded clone.

TRBJ1-1 | TRBD1 | TRBV29-1 | - | CSVGPGQTNTEAFF | TGCAGCGTAGGTCCGGGACAGACAAACACTGAAGCTTTCTTT
TRBJ2-3 | TRBD2 | TRBV3-1/TRBV3-2 | - | CASSQGISGNPTDTQYF | TGTGCCAGCAGCCAAGGTATTAGCGGGAACCCCACAGATACGCAGTATTTT
TRBJ2-5 | - | TRBV5-4 | - | CASSSRGFQETQYF | TGTGCCAGCAGCTCCAGGGGTTTCCAAGAGACCCAGTACTTC
TRBJ2-3 | - | TRBV5-5 | - | CASSLVGRSADTQYF | TGTGCCAGCAGCTTGGTCGGTCGCTCGGCAGATACGCAGTATTTT
TRBJ2-1 | TRBD1 | TRBV18 | - | CASSPGQGIYNEQFF | TGTGCCAGCTCACCCGGACAGGGGATCTACAATGAGCAGTTCTTC
TRBJ1-3 | TRBD1 | TRBV10-2 | - | CASTERTGAGNTIYF | TGCGCCAGCACCGAACGGACAGGGGCTGGAAACACCATATATTTT
TRBJ1-4 | - | TRBV18 | - | CASSPRAEVNEKLFF | TGTGCCAGCTCACCACGGGCAGAAGTAAATGAAAAACTGTTTTTT
TRBJ2-1 | TRBD2 | TRBV27 | - | CASSSGLAGASLRNNEQFF | TGTGCCAGCAGTTCGGGACTAGCGGGAGCGTCGCTAAGAAACAATGAGCAGTTCTTC
TRBJ2-7 | TRBD1 | TRBV5-8 | - | CASSFSGTGAYEQYF | TGTGCCAGCAGCTTCTCCGGGACAGGGGCGTACGAGCAGTACTTC
TRBJ2-5 | - | TRBV9 | once | CASSALRSGETQYF | TGTGCCAGCAGCGCCTTGAGATCCGGAGAGACCCAGTACTTC
TRBJ2-7 | TRBD1 | TRBV3-1/TRBV3-2 | few | CASSQAGTAYEQYF | TGTGCCAGCAGCCAAGCCGGGACAGCCTACGAGCAGTACTTC
TRBJ1-4 | - | TRBV14 | - | CASSQGTAVPKLFF | TGTGCCAGCAGCCAAGGAACAGCGGTTCCAAAACTGTTTTTT
TRBJ2-2 | TRBD1 | TRBV19 | - | CASSLGTGGDSPGELFF | TGTGCCAGTAGTCTTGGGACAGGGGGCGATTCCCCCGGGGAGCTGTTTTTT
TRBJ1-5 | - | TRBV6-1 | - | CASSEVGTSQPQHF | TGTGCCAGCAGTGAAGTTGGGACAAGCCAGCCCCAGCATTTT
TRBJ1-2 | - | TRBV7-2 | - | CASSLIIQGDGYTF | TGTGCCAGCAGCTTAATCATCCAGGGTGATGGCTACACCTTC
TRBJ1-2 | - | TRBV28 | - | CASSSRTVRAF | TGTGCCAGCAGTTCGAGGACAGTTCGAGCCTTC
TRBJ2-5 | - | TRBV25-1 | - | CASREGAKETQYF | TGTGCCAGCAGGGAGGGGGCTAAAGAGACCCAGTACTTC
TRBJ1-2 | - | TRBV11-2 | - | CASSLDGYGYTF | TGTGCCAGCAGCTTAGACGGCTATGGCTACACCTTC
TRBJ1-5 | TRBD1 | TRBV28 | - | CASSLSDRDQPQHF | TGTGCCAGCAGTCTCTCGGACAGGGACCAGCCCCAGCATTTT
TRBJ1-5 | - | TRBV6-2/TRBV6-3 | - | CASSYPGLQGWVNQPQHF | TGTGCCAGCAGTTACCCCGGGTTGCAGGGGTGGGTCAATCAGCCCCAGCATTTT
TRBJ1-2 | - | TRBV6-5 | few | CASTPWGERGYGYTF | TGTGCCAGCACCCCCTGGGGGGAAAGGGGATATGGCTACACCTTC
TRBJ1-4 | TRBD1 | TRBV6-5 | - | CASSFPGQGGKLFF | TGTGCCAGCAGTTTTCCGGGACAGGGCGGAAAACTGTTTTTT
TRBJ2-5 | - | TRBV18 | - | CASSPPQEAQYF | TGTGCCAGCTCACCACCGCAAGAGGCCCAGTACTTC
TRBJ1-1 | TRBD1 | TRBV19 | - | CASRRDRLWENTEAFF | TGTGCCAGTAGACGGGACAGGCTCTGGGAGAACACTGAAGCTTTCTTT
TRBJ2-1 | TRBD2 | TRBV5-4 | - | CASSPPPLAGFDEQFF | TGTGCCAGCAGCCCACCACCCCTAGCGGGATTCGATGAGCAGTTCTTC
TRBJ1-6 | TRBD1 | TRBV28 | few | CASSRGQGNSPLHF | TGTGCCAGCAGTAGGGGACAGGGGAACTCACCCCTCCACTTT